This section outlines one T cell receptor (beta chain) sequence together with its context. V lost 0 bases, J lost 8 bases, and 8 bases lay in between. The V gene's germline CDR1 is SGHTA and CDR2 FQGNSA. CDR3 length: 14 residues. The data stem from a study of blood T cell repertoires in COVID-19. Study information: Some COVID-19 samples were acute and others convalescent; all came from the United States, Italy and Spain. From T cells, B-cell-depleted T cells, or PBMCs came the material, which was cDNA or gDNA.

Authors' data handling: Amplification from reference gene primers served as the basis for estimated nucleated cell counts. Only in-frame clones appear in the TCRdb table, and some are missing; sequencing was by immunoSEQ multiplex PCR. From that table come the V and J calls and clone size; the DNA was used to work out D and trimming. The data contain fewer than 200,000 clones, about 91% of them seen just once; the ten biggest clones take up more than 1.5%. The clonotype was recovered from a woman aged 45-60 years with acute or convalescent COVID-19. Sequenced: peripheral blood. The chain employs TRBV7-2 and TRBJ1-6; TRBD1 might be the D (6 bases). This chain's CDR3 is CASSLAHRDSPLHF. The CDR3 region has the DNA TGTGCCAGCAGCTTAGCCCACAGGGATTCACCCCTCCACTTT.